Listed below are T cell receptor beta chains from one sample, sequenced in a study of blood T cell repertoires in COVID-19. Sequencing was performed with immunoSEQ multiplex PCR; in TCRdb, only in-frame clones are kept and a portion is missing. The sample comprises about 84,000 clones, 65% to 85% of which are singletons, and roughly 30% rests with the top ten. Material: peripheral blood. The receptors shown here come from a woman of 80 years or more with acute or convalescent COVID-19. Both conserved end residues are part of each CDR3. D genes are given only for firm matches. Clone size appears in some rows only: once, few, many, or a class for an expanded clone.

size	D	V	J	CDR3	DNA
-	TRBD1	TRBV4-1	TRBJ1-2	CASSLAAGGYYGYTF	TGCGCCAGCAGCCTAGCGGCAGGGGGGTACTATGGCTACACCTTC
-	-	TRBV11-2	TRBJ1-6	CASSLGSSGYNSPLHF	TGTGCCAGCAGCTTAGGATCGTCCGGTTATAATTCACCCCTCCACTTT
once	-	TRBV29-1	TRBJ2-1	CSGGTLGGEQFF	TGCAGCGGAGGGACTCTCGGAGGCGAGCAGTTCTTC
-	-	TRBV10-3	TRBJ1-5	CAIRGHSNQPQHF	TGTGCCATCAGGGGGCATAGCAATCAGCCCCAGCATTTT
-	-	TRBV10-3	TRBJ2-1	CAISFEATPAYNEQFF	TGTGCCATCAGTTTCGAAGCTACCCCCGCCTACAATGAGCAGTTCTTC
-	TRBD1	TRBV28	TRBJ2-5	CASSFTTGGVETQYF	TGTGCCAGCAGCTTCACGACAGGGGGAGTGGAGACCCAGTACTTC
-	TRBD2	TRBV5-1	TRBJ2-3	CASSGAGVYDTQYF	TGCGCCAGCAGCGGGGCGGGAGTCTATGATACGCAGTATTTT
-	-	TRBV5-1	TRBJ2-5	CASSLGDIQETQYF	TGCGCCAGCAGCTTGGGGGACATCCAAGAGACCCAGTACTTC
-	-	TRBV28	TRBJ1-2	CASSQYFSGGYTF	TGTGCCAGCAGTCAATACTTTTCGGGTGGCTACACCTTC
-	TRBD2	TRBV3-1/TRBV3-2	TRBJ2-5	CASSQGLAGVGETQYF	TGTGCCAGCAGCCAAGGGTTAGCGGGAGTAGGAGAGACCCAGTACTTC
-	-	TRBV27	TRBJ2-5	CASRVAAGETQYF	TGTGCCAGCAGAGTAGCCGCTGGGGAGACCCAGTACTTC
-	TRBD1	TRBV15	TRBJ2-2	CATSTFDRATGELFF	TGTGCCACCAGCACATTCGACAGGGCCACCGGGGAGCTGTTTTTT
-	-	TRBV30	TRBJ2-5	CAWKEMGAGQETQYF	TGTGCCTGGAAAGAGATGGGGGCAGGCCAAGAGACCCAGTACTTC
-	TRBD1	TRBV5-1	TRBJ2-2	CASSAGTGEATGELFF	TGCGCCAGCAGCGCCGGGACAGGGGAAGCCACCGGGGAGCTGTTTTTT
-	TRBD2	TRBV12-3/TRBV12-4	TRBJ2-1	CASSPGEGFEQFF	TGTGCCAGCAGTCCCGGGGAGGGGTTTGAGCAGTTCTTC
-	-	TRBV20-1	TRBJ1-3	CSASSRAGDTIYF	TGCAGTGCTAGTAGCAGGGCTGGGGACACCATATATTTT
-	TRBD1	TRBV25-1	TRBJ1-5	CASSKGQAQPQHF	TGTGCCAGCAGTAAAGGACAGGCTCAGCCCCAGCATTTT
-	-	TRBV10-3	TRBJ1-5	CAISDKQSNQPQHF	TGTGCCATCAGTGATAAACAGAGCAATCAGCCCCAGCATTTT
-	TRBD2	TRBV5-1	TRBJ2-1	CASSLVLAGVQGGQFF	TGCGCCAGCAGCTTGGTGTTAGCGGGAGTACAAGGTGGGCAGTTCTTC
-	-	TRBV3-1/TRBV3-2	TRBJ2-3	CASGGLSTDTQYF	TGTGCCAGCGGCGGGCTTAGCACAGATACGCAGTATTTT
-	TRBD2	TRBV7-2	TRBJ2-7	CASSLVSGRAGEQYF	TGTGCCAGCAGCTTAGTTAGCGGGAGGGCAGGCGAGCAGTACTTC
once	-	TRBV11-1	TRBJ2-5	CASSLAGDLEGTQYF	TGTGCCAGCAGCTTAGCGGGAGACCTAGAGGGGACCCAGTACTTC
-	TRBD2	TRBV24-1	TRBJ2-7	CATSEGGSSYEQYF	TGTGCCACCAGTGAAGGCGGGAGCTCCTACGAGCAGTACTTC
-	-	TRBV4-3	TRBJ2-1	CASSQGPSLNEQFF	TGCGCCAGCAGCCAAGGGCCTAGCCTCAATGAGCAGTTCTTC
-	TRBD1	TRBV28	TRBJ2-5	CASSLPTGFGETQYF	TGTGCCAGCAGTCTACCGACAGGGTTTGGGGAGACCCAGTACTTC
-	TRBD2	TRBV5-1	TRBJ2-2	CASSFPLESGSTPGELFF	TGCGCCAGCAGCTTCCCCCTCGAGAGCGGGAGTACCCCCGGGGAGCTGTTTTTT
-	TRBD1	TRBV4-3	TRBJ2-1	CASSQESLGQGANEQFF	TGCGCCAGCAGCCAAGAATCGCTGGGACAGGGGGCAAATGAGCAGTTCTTC
few	-	TRBV19	TRBJ1-5	CASRTTGGHQPQHF	TGTGCCAGTAGGACGACGGGAGGGCATCAGCCCCAGCATTTT
-	-	TRBV7-2	TRBJ2-7	CASSPGVASYEQYF	TGTGCCAGCAGCCCAGGCGTGGCCTCTTACGAGCAGTACTTC
-	-	TRBV9	TRBJ1-2	CASSVVSGNYGYTF	TGTGCCAGCAGCGTAGTATCAGGGAACTATGGCTACACCTTC
-	-	TRBV24-1	TRBJ2-1	CATDGGHEQFF	TGTGCCACCGACGGGGGGCATGAGCAGTTCTTC
-	-	TRBV5-1	TRBJ2-3	CASSPGGGADTQYF	TGCGCCAGCAGCCCGGGCGGGGGCGCGGATACGCAGTATTTT
-	TRBD1	TRBV3-1/TRBV3-2	TRBJ2-5	CASSRGQGSFQETQYF	TGTGCCAGCAGCCGAGGACAGGGGTCCTTCCAAGAGACCCAGTACTTC
-	-	TRBV28	TRBJ2-5	CASSLLSGTQYF	TGTGCCAGCAGTTTATTATCGGGGACCCAGTACTTC
-	-	TRBV27	TRBJ2-7	CASRKSDSYEQYF	TGTGCCAGCAGAAAGAGTGATTCCTACGAGCAGTACTTC
-	-	TRBV2	TRBJ2-3	CASSVLFNTDTQYF	TGTGCCAGCAGTGTACTTTTTAACACAGATACGCAGTATTTT
-	-	TRBV2	TRBJ2-3	CACRVDYTDTQYF	TGTGCCTGCAGGGTTGACTACACAGATACGCAGTATTTT
once	TRBD1	TRBV18	TRBJ2-1	CASSPAGTGGYDEQFF	TGTGCCAGCTCACCCGCCGGGACAGGGGGCTACGATGAGCAGTTCTTC
-	-	TRBV3-1/TRBV3-2	TRBJ2-7	CASSLRALEGGEQYF	TGTGCCAGCAGCCTAAGGGCCCTCGAGGGAGGCGAGCAGTACTTC
-	-	TRBV6-6	TRBJ2-7	CATASRAPYEQYF	TGTGCCACAGCCTCCAGGGCCCCCTACGAGCAGTACTTC
few	-	TRBV3-1/TRBV3-2	TRBJ2-1	CASSQAGSYNEQFF	TGTGCCAGCAGCCAAGCAGGATCCTACAATGAGCAGTTCTTC
once	TRBD2	TRBV5-1	TRBJ2-3	CASSPGLAGKADTQYF	TGCGCCAGCAGCCCCGGACTAGCGGGGAAGGCAGATACGCAGTATTTT
-	-	TRBV18	TRBJ2-7	CASSRMARSYYEQYF	TGTGCCAGCTCCCGTATGGCCAGGTCCTACTACGAGCAGTACTTC
-	-	TRBV7-9	TRBJ1-1	CASSFGVPEAFF	TGTGCCAGCAGCTTCGGTGTACCTGAAGCTTTCTTT
-	TRBD2	TRBV7-8	TRBJ2-1	CASLLAGGPYNEQFF	TGTGCCAGCCTACTAGCGGGAGGGCCTTACAATGAGCAGTTCTTC
-	-	TRBV7-2	TRBJ1-5	CASSLVSVQPQHF	TGTGCCAGCAGCTTAGTTTCGGTTCAGCCCCAGCATTTT
-	-	TRBV4-2	TRBJ1-5	CASSPARGGQPQHF	TGTGCCAGCAGCCCAGCCCGGGGGGGTCAGCCCCAGCATTTT
-	-	TRBV3-1/TRBV3-2	TRBJ2-2	CASSQDGGPGELFF	TGTGCCAGCAGCCAAGATGGAGGACCCGGGGAGCTGTTTTTT
-	-	TRBV19	TRBJ2-5	CASSMGRQETQYF	TGTGCCAGTAGTATGGGCAGACAAGAGACCCAGTACTTC
-	TRBD2	TRBV7-2	TRBJ2-3	CASSLMASGVSTDTQYF	TGTGCCAGCAGCTTAATGGCTAGCGGGGTTAGCACAGATACGCAGTATTTT
-	-	TRBV6-2/TRBV6-3	TRBJ2-6	CASSYWSFGISGANVLTF	TGTGCCAGCAGTTACTGGTCGTTCGGGATCTCTGGGGCCAACGTCCTGACTTTC
-	-	TRBV19	TRBJ1-1	CAVSTSQGQNTEAFF	TGTGCCGTCAGTACTTCCCAGGGACAGAACACTGAAGCTTTCTTT
few	-	TRBV11-2	TRBJ2-1	CASSLTRLGSEQFF	TGTGCCAGCAGCCTGACCCGACTAGGCTCTGAGCAGTTCTTC
-	-	TRBV5-1	TRBJ2-2	CASSLWGDANTGELFF	TGCGCCAGCAGCTTGTGGGGGGATGCGAACACCGGGGAGCTGTTTTTT
-	-	TRBV19	TRBJ2-3	CASTEGRSTDTQYF	TGTGCCAGTACAGAGGGCCGAAGCACAGATACGCAGTATTTT
-	TRBD1	TRBV2	TRBJ2-6	CASSGTGSSGANVLTF	TGTGCCAGCAGTGGGACAGGCAGCTCTGGGGCCAACGTCCTGACTTTC
-	TRBD1	TRBV30	TRBJ1-4	CAWTRETGAEKLFF	TGTGCCTGGACCCGAGAGACAGGGGCTGAAAAACTGTTTTTT
-	-	TRBV19	TRBJ2-1	CASSIASFSNEQFF	TGTGCCAGTAGTATAGCTAGCTTCTCCAATGAGCAGTTCTTC
-	-	TRBV25-1	TRBJ2-7	CASSDPVAGFYEQYF	TGTGCCAGCAGTGACCCAGTTGCAGGGTTCTACGAGCAGTACTTC